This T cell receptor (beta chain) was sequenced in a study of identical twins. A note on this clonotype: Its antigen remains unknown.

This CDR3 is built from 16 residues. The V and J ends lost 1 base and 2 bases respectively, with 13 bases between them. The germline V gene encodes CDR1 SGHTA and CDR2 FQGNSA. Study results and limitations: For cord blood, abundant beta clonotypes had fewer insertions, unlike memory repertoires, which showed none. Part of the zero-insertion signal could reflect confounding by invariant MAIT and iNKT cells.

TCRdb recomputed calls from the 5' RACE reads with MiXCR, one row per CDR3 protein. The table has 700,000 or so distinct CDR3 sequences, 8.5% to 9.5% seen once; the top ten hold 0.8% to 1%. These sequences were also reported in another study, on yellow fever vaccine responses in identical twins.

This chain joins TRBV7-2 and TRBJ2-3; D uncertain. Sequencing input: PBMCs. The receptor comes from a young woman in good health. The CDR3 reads CASSLGHIRLTDTQYF. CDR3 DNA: TGTGCCAGCAGCTTAGGTCATATACGGCTCACAGATACGCAGTATTTT.